In this sample, the clone carrying this TCR beta chain turned up once. As handled by the study authors: Amplification from reference gene primers served as the basis for estimated nucleated cell counts. Only in-frame clones appear in the TCRdb table, and some are missing; sequencing was by immunoSEQ multiplex PCR. The V and J calls and clone size come from that table; D and trimming were worked out from the DNA. Counted here are roughly 230,000 clones, around four fifths occurring once; the ten biggest clones make up roughly 7.8%. The sample comes from a study of blood T cell repertoires in COVID-19. For the study at large: Some COVID-19 samples were acute and others convalescent; all came from the United States, Italy and Spain. T cells, B-cell-depleted T cells, or PBMCs supplied cDNA or gDNA.

Germline trimming cut 1 base from V and 4 bases from J; bases unmatched to any gene: 7. The CDR3 spans 16 residues. CDR1 is MGHRA, CDR2 YSYEKL, per germline. The receptor comes from a man between 40 and 49 years old with active or convalescent COVID-19. Sequencing was done on a sample of peripheral blood. The chain couples TRBV4-1 to TRBJ2-1; TRBD2 matches at 7 bases. CDR3 loop: CASSQVGLAEYNEQFF. The DNA of the CDR3 is TGCGCCAGCAGCCAAGTTGGCCTAGCGGAATACAATGAGCAGTTCTTC.